This T cell receptor beta chain derives from a study of technical replicates of blood from several donors. Repertoires were generated with immunoSEQ multiplex PCR, while TCRdb's copy carries only in-frame clones and drops some. The sample comprises fewer than 90,000 clones, around nine tenths of which are singletons, and roughly 0.41% rests with the top ten. The CDR3 is 16 amino acids. This clonotype originated in a human donor in good health. The J gene is TRBJ2-7, the V gene TRBV21-1; no check of the table's D call, TRBD1, against the DNA was made. TRBV21-1 is an annotated pseudogene. The specimen was T cells isolated from PBMCs. For the CDR3, the DNA is TGTGCCAGCAGCAAACACTGGAGACAGGCGAACTACGAGCAGTACTTC. Translation gives CASSKHWRQANYEQYF.